These T cell receptor beta chains were read from a single sample in a study of OX40 agonist ivuxolimab in advanced cancers. Profiled with immunoSEQ multiplex PCR; TCRdb holds only in-frame clones, not every one. The sample has over 70,000 clones; just under 90% are singletons. The sample in question was CD4+ or CD8+ T cells sorted from blood, obtained in a trial of the OX40 agonist ivuxolimab. Receptors were obtained from an adult with an advanced solid tumor such as melanoma, head and neck, liver or kidney cancer. Both conserved end residues are part of each CDR3. A D gene is named only where the DNA matches it firmly. Rows may omit the clone size; those that give it use once, few, many or a size class.

J gene	D gene	clone size	V gene	CDR3 length	CDR3 protein	CDR3 DNA
TRBJ1-2	.	once	TRBV19	12	CASSIGDYGYTF	TGTGCCAGTAGTATCGGGGACTATGGCTACACCTTC
TRBJ2-3	TRBD2	.	TRBV7-8	15	CASSLGTSDTDTQYF	TGTGCCAGCAGCCTGGGGACTAGCGACACAGATACGCAGTATTTT
TRBJ2-7	TRBD2	.	TRBV6-6	14	CASSYSGETYEQYF	TGTGCCAGCAGTTACAGCGGGGAGACCTACGAGCAGTACTTC
TRBJ2-1	TRBD2	.	TRBV7-3	16	CASSSSTSGRYNEQFF	TGTGCCAGCAGCTCCTCGACTAGCGGGAGGTACAATGAGCAGTTCTTC
TRBJ1-1	.	once	TRBV15	16	CATSRDLGQANTEAFF	TGTGCCACCAGCAGAGATCTCGGGCAAGCGAACACTGAAGCTTTCTTT
TRBJ2-7	TRBD2	.	TRBV5-1	15	CASSPSGGRTYEQYF	TGCGCCAGCAGTCCTAGCGGGGGCCGGACCTACGAGCAGTACTTC
TRBJ2-3	TRBD2	few	TRBV5-1	16	CASSLAGAGGSDTQYF	TGCGCCAGCAGCTTGGCCGGGGCGGGAGGGTCAGATACGCAGTATTTT
TRBJ2-7	.	.	TRBV28	14	CASTTTGVWYEQYF	TGTGCCAGCACAACCACGGGGGTTTGGTACGAGCAGTACTTC
TRBJ1-1	.	.	TRBV29-1	12	CSVEDGNTEAFF	TGCAGCGTTGAAGACGGAAACACTGAAGCTTTCTTT
TRBJ2-1	TRBD1	.	TRBV9	15	CASSVSGGSYNEQFF	TGTGCCAGCAGCGTTTCAGGGGGCTCCTACAATGAGCAGTTCTTC
TRBJ2-7	.	.	TRBV7-9	15	CASSLEGTRNYEQYF	TGTGCCAGCAGCTTAGAAGGGACGCGGAACTACGAGCAGTACTTC
TRBJ2-7	TRBD1	.	TRBV27	14	CASRPGTGTREQYF	TGTGCCAGCAGACCCGGGACAGGTACTCGCGAGCAGTACTTC
TRBJ1-4	TRBD1	.	TRBV5-6	16	CASSLGEGAPNEKLFF	TGTGCCAGCAGCTTGGGGGAGGGGGCTCCTAATGAAAAACTGTTTTTT
TRBJ2-7	.	.	TRBV2	12	CASSLRGGEQYF	TGTGCCAGCAGTCTCCGGGGTGGCGAGCAGTACTTC